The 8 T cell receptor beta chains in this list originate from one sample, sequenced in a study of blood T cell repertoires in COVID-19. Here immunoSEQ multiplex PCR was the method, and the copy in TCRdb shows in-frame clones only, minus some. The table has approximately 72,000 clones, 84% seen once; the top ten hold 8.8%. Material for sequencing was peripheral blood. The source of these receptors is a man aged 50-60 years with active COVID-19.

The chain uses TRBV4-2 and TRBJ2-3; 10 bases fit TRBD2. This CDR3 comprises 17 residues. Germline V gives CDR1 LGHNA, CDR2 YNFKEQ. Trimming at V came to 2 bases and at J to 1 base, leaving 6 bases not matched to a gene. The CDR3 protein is CASSQLTAGGGTDTQYF. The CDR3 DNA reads TGTGCCAGCAGCCAATTGACAGCGGGGGGGGGCACAGATACGCAGTATTTT.

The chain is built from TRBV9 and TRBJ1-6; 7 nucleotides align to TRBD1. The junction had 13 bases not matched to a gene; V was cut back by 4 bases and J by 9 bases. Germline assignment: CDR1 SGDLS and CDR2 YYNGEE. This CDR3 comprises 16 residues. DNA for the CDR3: TGTGCCAGCAGCCCTAAACGGGGACAGCGAGCTTCACCCCTCCACTTT. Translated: CASSPKRGQRASPLHF. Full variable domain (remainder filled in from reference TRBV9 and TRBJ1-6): DSGVTQTPKHLITATGQRVTLRCSPRSGDLSVYWYQQSLDQGLQFLIQYYNGEERAKGNILERFSAQQFPDLHSELNLSSLELGDSALYFCASSPKRGQRASPLHFGNGTRLTVT.

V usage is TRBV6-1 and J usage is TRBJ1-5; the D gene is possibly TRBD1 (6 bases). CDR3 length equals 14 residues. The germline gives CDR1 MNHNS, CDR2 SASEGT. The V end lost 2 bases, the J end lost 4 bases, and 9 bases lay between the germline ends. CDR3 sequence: CASSELTGNQPQHF. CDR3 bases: TGTGCCAGCAGTGAATTAACAGGGAATCAGCCCCAGCATTTT.

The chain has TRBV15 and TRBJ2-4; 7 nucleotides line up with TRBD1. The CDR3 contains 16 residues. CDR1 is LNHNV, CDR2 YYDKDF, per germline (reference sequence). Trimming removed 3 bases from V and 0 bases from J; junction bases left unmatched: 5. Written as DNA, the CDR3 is TGTGCCACCAGCAGCGGACAGGTCCTAGCCAAAAACATTCAGTACTTC. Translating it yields CATSSGQVLAKNIQYF.

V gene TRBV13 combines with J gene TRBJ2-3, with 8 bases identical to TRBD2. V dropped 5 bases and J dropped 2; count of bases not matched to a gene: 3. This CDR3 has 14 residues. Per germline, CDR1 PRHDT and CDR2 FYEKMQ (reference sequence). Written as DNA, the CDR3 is TGTGCCAGCAGCGTCGGGGGGGACACAGATACGCAGTATTTT. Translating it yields CASSVGGDTDTQYF.

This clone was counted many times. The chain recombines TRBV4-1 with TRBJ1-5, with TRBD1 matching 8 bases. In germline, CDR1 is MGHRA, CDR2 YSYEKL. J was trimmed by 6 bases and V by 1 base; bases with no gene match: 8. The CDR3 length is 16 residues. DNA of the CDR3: TGCGCCAGCAGCCAAGTAGTGGACAGGGAGTTTCAGCCCCAGCATTTT. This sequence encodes CASSQVVDREFQPQHF.

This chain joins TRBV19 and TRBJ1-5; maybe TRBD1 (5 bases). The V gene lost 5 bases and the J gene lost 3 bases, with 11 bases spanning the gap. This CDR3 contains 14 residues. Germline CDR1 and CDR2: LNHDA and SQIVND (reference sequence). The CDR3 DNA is TGTGCCAGTAGTTATACAGGATACAATCAGCCCCAGCATTTT. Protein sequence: CASSYTGYNQPQHF. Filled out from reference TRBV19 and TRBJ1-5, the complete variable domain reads DGGITQSPKYLFRKEGQNVTLSCEQNLNHDAMYWYRQDPGQGLRLIYYSQIVNDFQKGDIAEGYSVSREKKESFPLTVTSAQKNPTAFYLCASSYTGYNQPQHFGDGTRLSIL.

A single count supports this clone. The CDR3 DNA reads TGTGCCAGCAGCTTCACCGGGACAGGGGTTAGCAATCAGCCCCAGCATTTT. Protein product: CASSFTGTGVSNQPQHF. V is TRBV13 and J is TRBJ1-5; 10 bases fit TRBD1. Germline loops: CDR1 PRHDT, CDR2 FYEKMQ (reference sequence). Trimming removed 3 bases from V and 0 bases from J; junction bases left unmatched: 5. This CDR3 spans 17 amino acids.